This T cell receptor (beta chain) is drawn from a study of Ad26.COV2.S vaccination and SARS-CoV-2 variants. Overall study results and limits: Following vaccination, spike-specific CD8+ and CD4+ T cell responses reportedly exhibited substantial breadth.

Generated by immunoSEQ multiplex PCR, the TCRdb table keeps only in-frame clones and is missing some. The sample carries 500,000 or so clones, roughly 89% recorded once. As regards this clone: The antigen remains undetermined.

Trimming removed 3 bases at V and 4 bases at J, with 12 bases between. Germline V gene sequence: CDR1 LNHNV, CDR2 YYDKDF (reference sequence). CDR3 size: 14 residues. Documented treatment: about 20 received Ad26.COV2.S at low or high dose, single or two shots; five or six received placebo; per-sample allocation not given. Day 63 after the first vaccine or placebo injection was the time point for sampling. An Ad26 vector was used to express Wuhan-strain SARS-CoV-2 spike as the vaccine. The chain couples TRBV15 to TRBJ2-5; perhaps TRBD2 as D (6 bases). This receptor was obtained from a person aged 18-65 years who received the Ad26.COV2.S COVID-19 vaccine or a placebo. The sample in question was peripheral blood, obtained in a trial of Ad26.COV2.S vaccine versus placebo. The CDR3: CATSSAGGVETQYF. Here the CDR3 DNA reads TGTGCCACCAGCAGTGCCGGGGGAGTAGAGACCCAGTACTTC.